Detailed here is one TCR beta chain. Profiling relied on immunoSEQ multiplex PCR, and the TCRdb table lists in-frame clones only, not all of them. This table holds some 1 million clones, about 75% found once. Germline V gene lookup returns CDR1 SGHRS and CDR2 YFSETQ. Losses at the gene ends were 0 bases for V and 7 bases for J; bases not matched to a gene: 5. This CDR3 has 15 residues. This specimen comes from a study of shared clonotypes between healthy human individuals. Material: memory CD4+ T cells sorted from blood. Subset denoted: CD45RA-negative fraction. The rearrangement links TRBV5-1 to TRBJ2-7; 12 positions agree with TRBD1. This sequence was found in a man aged 18 to 29 in good health. CDR3 bases: TGCGCCAGCAGCTTGGTGGGACAGGGGGCGATGGAGCAGTACTTC. It is translated as CASSLVGQGAMEQYF. Full variable domain (rest looked up from reference TRBV5-1 and TRBJ2-7): KAGVTQTPRYLIKTRGQQVTLSCSPISGHRSVSWYQQTPGQGLQFLFEYFSETQRNKGNFPGRFSGRQFSNSRSEMNVSTLELGDSALYLCASSLVGQGAMEQYFGPGTRLTVT.